This T cell receptor (beta chain) was sequenced for a study of blood T cell repertoires in COVID-19 (dated by TCRdb to 2018 to 2020). In terms of the full investigation: Samples covering the acute and convalescent phases of COVID-19 were provided by collaborators in the United States, Italy and Spain. The prospective study material was composed of cDNA or gDNA derived from T cells, B-cell-depleted T cells, or PBMCs. Deeply sampled blood TCRbeta repertoires from subjects exposed to, actively infected with, or recovered from COVID-19 were included in the dataset. The repertoires were made available in a free public database intended to serve as a resource for research on the immune response to SARS-CoV-2. The samples were drawn from two sources: the first 160 participants of the ongoing ImmuneRACE study, and 950 to 1,500 subjects contributed by 6 global collaborators. Nearly every sample came with metadata listing a de-identified subject ID, COVID-19 status, age in years and sex. HLA class I and class II types, where available, came from metadata supplied by the sample provider rather than from assay-based typing. Here is what the overall study found, with its caveats: The amount of clinical and demographic metadata varied by source and participant and was provided uncurated.

Each collaborating institution followed its own protocols to collect whole blood in K2EDTA tubes. For TCRbeta analysis, collaborator samples were shipped as frozen whole blood, as isolated PBMCs, or as DNA extracted from either sample type. Trimming removed 5 bases from V and 5 bases from J, leaving 16 bases between the germline ends. As encoded in the germline V gene, CDR1 is MNHEY while CDR2 is SVGAGI. The CDR3 holds 14 amino acids from the cysteine to the phenylalanine. Kept here is only the CDR3 DNA, which spans 42 bases and is read in frame from base 1. TCRbeta CDR3 regions were amplified from genomic DNA using the immunoSEQ Assay, a bias-controlled multiplex PCR. The study's processing was this. The number of nucleated cells in each sample was estimated by amplification of reference gene primers within the assay. To quantify the absolute abundance of each unique TCRbeta CDR3 rearrangement, sequence reads were collapsed and filtered. For each sample, productive Simpson clonality was calculated by taking the square root of Simpson's diversity index across productive rearrangements. What TCRdb holds here is the immuneACCESS table cut down to in-frame rearrangements. Part of the clones is not present; checked against another copy, under half of the missing clones reflect an unresolved V gene, and the others are unexplained. Clonal size and the V and J genes are those of that table, whereas D and trimming came from the DNA. The sample yields roughly 120,000 clones; around 85% were counted once. Roughly 1.5% of the sample is in the top ten clones.

This clone was counted once. The antigen it recognizes is unknown. No qualities accompany the bases; no much larger clone lies one base away. The receptor was derived from a man aged 50 to 60 with acute or convalescent COVID-19. Sequencing was performed on peripheral blood. This chain joins TRBV6-5 to TRBJ2-7; possibly the D gene is TRBD2, per 6 matching bases. The CDR3 protein is CASSQGGAGDEQYF. The DNA sequence follows: TGTGCCAGCAGTCAGGGCGGGGCCGGAGACGAGCAGTACTTC.